This T cell receptor (beta chain) originates from a study of blood T cell repertoires in COVID-19. Overall study context: Samples of COVID-19 (acute and convalescent) were obtained from the United States, Italy and Spain.

The CDR3 totals 16 residues. Generated by immunoSEQ multiplex PCR, the TCRdb table keeps only in-frame clones and is missing some. The data hold approximately 270,000 clones, with roughly 90% observed a single time. This chain joins TRBV21-1 and TRBJ1-2; the table's D call, TRBD1, has no DNA check behind it. TRBV21-1 is a pseudogene locus. The TCR originated in a man aged 40-55 years who had been exposed to COVID-19. Specimen: PBMCs or T cells enriched from blood (not recorded which). CDR3 loop: CASSKVPGTGDCGYTF. The CDR3 DNA follows: TGTGCCAGCAGCAAAGTTCCCGGGACAGGGGATTGCGGCTACACCTTC.